Below are 20 T cell receptor beta chains sequenced from a single sample in a study of CD8 T cells in ankylosing spondylitis. TCRdb reprocessed the 5' RACE reads with MiXCR, giving one entry per CDR3 protein. The sample carries some 130,000 distinct CDR3 sequences, 7% to 10% recorded once. What was sequenced was synovial fluid, either unsorted or a sorted T cell fraction (not recorded which). These receptor sequences come from a male donor with ankylosing spondylitis.

This chain joins TRBV15 and TRBJ1-6; maybe TRBD1 (5 bases). Germline-derived CDR1 and CDR2 are LNHNV and YYDKDF (reference sequence). This CDR3 spans 16 amino acids. Trimming stripped 0 bases from V and 8 bases from J, with 14 bases between. CDR3 sequence reads: CATSRDLPRGDSPLHF. The CDR3 DNA reads TGTGCCACCAGCAGAGATCTCCCCCGAGGGGATTCACCCCTCCACTTT. The whole variable domain, remainder taken from reference TRBV15 and TRBJ1-6, is DAMVIQNPRYQVTQFGKPVTLSCSQTLNHNVMYWYQQKSSQAPKLLFHYYDKDFNNEADTPDNFQSRRPNTSFCFLDIRSPGLGDTAMYLCATSRDLPRGDSPLHFGNGTRLTVT.

This clonotype has only a few counts. The rearrangement links TRBV4-1 to TRBJ1-2; 7 bases are a match to TRBD1. J lost 10 bases, V lost 4 bases, and 3 bases had no gene match. Germline values: CDR1 MGHRA, CDR2 YSYEKL. The CDR3 length is 11 residues. CDR3 in amino acids: CASSRDRVYTF. CDR3 in DNA: TGCGCCAGCAGCCGTGACAGGGTCTACACCTTC.

The sample holds many counts of this clonotype. The chain recombines TRBV6-1 with TRBJ2-5; 7 bases map to TRBD1. The CDR3 is made up of 14 amino acids. With V trimmed by 6 bases and J by 5 bases, 9 bases remained unmatched. From germline, CDR1 is MNHNS and CDR2 SASEGT. This chain's CDR3 is CASRETGSGETQYF. DNA for the CDR3: TGTGCCAGCAGAGAGACAGGGAGTGGGGAGACCCAGTACTTC.

This clonotype has a handful of counts. Here the CDR3 reads CASSLFPGGRTDTQYF. In DNA form, the CDR3 reads TGTGCCAGCAGCTTGTTTCCGGGGGGCCGAACAGATACGCAGTATTTT. The genes are TRBV5-6 and TRBJ2-3; perhaps TRBD2 as D (7 bases). The CDR3 extends over 16 amino acids. V was clipped by 1 base and J by 3 bases, with 15 bases between them. Germline V gives CDR1 SGHDT, CDR2 YYEEEE. Full variable domain (rest looked up from reference TRBV5-6 and TRBJ2-3): DAGVTQSPTHLIKTRGQQVTLRCSPKSGHDTVSWYQQALGQGPQFIFQYYEEEERQRGNFPDRFSGHQFPNYSSELNVNALLLGDSALYLCASSLFPGGRTDTQYFGPGTRLTVL.

The V call is TRBV28, the J call TRBJ2-5; TRBD1 is a possible D gene (8 bases). Germline V lookup: CDR1 MDHEN, CDR2 SYDVKM. The CDR3 has 16 amino acids. Deletions cut 8 bases from V and 4 bases from J, with 23 bases between. As DNA, the CDR3 is TGTGCCAGCCTGACGAGGACAGGGAGCGGGGCAGAGACCCAGTACTTC. It encodes CASLTRTGSGAETQYF.

This clonotype was counted ten times or more. V is TRBV29-1 and J is TRBJ2-7; maybe TRBD2 (5 bases). The germline V gene has CDR1 SQVTM and CDR2 ANQGSEA. The CDR3 contains 11 residues. V was clipped by 6 bases and J by 3 bases, with 9 bases between them. CDR3 region: CSVSRGYEQYF. The DNA of the CDR3 is TGCAGCGTGTCCCGGGGCTACGAGCAGTACTTC.

This clonotype has at least ten counts. The V gene is TRBV5-1, the J gene TRBJ1-1; 8 nucleotides agree with TRBD1. The germline V gene has CDR1 SGHRS and CDR2 YFSETQ. This CDR3 is 16 amino acids long. Unmatched junction bases numbered 8, after V lost 3 bases and J lost 1 base. The CDR3 region is CASSSEVTGANTEAFF. The CDR3 DNA follows: TGCGCCAGCAGCTCAGAAGTGACAGGGGCGAACACTGAAGCTTTCTTT.

This clonotype was recorded many times. This sequence joins TRBV7-3 and TRBJ2-1; a weak D match, TRBD2 (5 bases). Germline V lookup: CDR1 SGHTA, CDR2 FQGTGA. This CDR3 spans 16 amino acids. V was cut by 3 bases and J by 1 base, with 13 bases left in between. CDR3 sequence reads: CASSLNGEPSYNEQFF. The CDR3 coding sequence is TGTGCCAGCAGCTTGAACGGGGAGCCTTCCTACAATGAGCAGTTCTTC.

The sample holds many counts of this clonotype. The chain recombines TRBV7-6 with TRBJ2-7; 8 positions agree with TRBD1. Per germline, CDR1 SGHVS and CDR2 FNYEAQ. Trimming took 5 bases from V and 2 from J; bases not matched to a gene: 5. The CDR3 has 14 residues. CDR3 DNA sequence: TGTGCCAGCAGCGTTGACAGGGGCCCCTACGAGCAGTACTTC. Translating gives CASSVDRGPYEQYF.

The table lists this clonotype with many counts. The CDR3 loop is CASTPRGTEAFF. CDR3 sequence (DNA): TGTGCCAGCACCCCCAGGGGTACTGAAGCTTTCTTT. The V gene is TRBV12-3 or TRBV12-4, the J gene TRBJ1-1; maybe TRBD1 (6 bases). This CDR3 is built from 12 residues. V was pared by 7 bases and J by 5 bases, with 11 bases between.

CDR3 residues: CRGGKNTEAFF. CDR3 DNA sequence: TGCAGGGGAGGTAAGAACACTGAAGCTTTCTTT. The V call is TRBV20-1, the J call TRBJ1-1, with D uncertain. Germline V gene data show CDR1 as DFQATT and CDR2 as SNEGSKA (reference sequence). The CDR3 extends over 11 amino acids.

The chain couples TRBV20-1 to TRBJ2-5; D remains unclear. Germline V gene sequence: CDR1 DFQATT, CDR2 SNEGSKA (reference sequence). V was shortened by 0 bases and J by 1 base, with 12 bases between the two germline ends. The CDR3 runs 15 residues. CDR3 nucleotide sequence: TGCAGTGCTAGAGATGGTTCCGGTTTCCAAGAGACCCAGTACTTC. Translation: CSARDGSGFQETQYF.

In its sample, this clonotype was seen many times. The V and J genes are TRBV12-3 or TRBV12-4 and TRBJ2-7; D assignment may be TRBD1 or TRBD2 (6 bases each). The CDR3 loop spans 17 amino acids. The ends were cut back, 4 bases at V and 3 bases at J, with 22 bases in the middle. The CDR3 protein is CASSSPRGDGSDYEQYF. In nucleotides, the CDR3 is TGTGCCAGCAGTTCGCCGAGGGGGGACGGGAGCGACTACGAGCAGTACTTC.

This clonotype has ten or more counts. The chain couples TRBV7-6 to TRBJ1-6; D is uncertain. Trimming cost V 1 base and J 7 bases, with 11 bases left between them. CDR1 is SGHVS and CDR2 is FNYEAQ in the germline V gene. This CDR3 comprises 15 residues. The CDR3 DNA sequence: TGTGCCAGCAGCTTAGGGTATAATAGGAATTCACCCCTCCACTTT. Protein product: CASSLGYNRNSPLHF.

This clonotype showed up many times. The junction shows a germline mismatch at one end, possibly a read error. CDR3 region: CASSFTDREGIF. The CDR3 nucleotides read TGTGCCAGCAGTTTTACGGACAGGGAGGGCATCTTC. The V call is TRBV7-9, the J call TRBJ2-1; D might be TRBD1 (8 bases). The CDR3 totals 12 residues. Germline loops: CDR1 SEHNR, CDR2 FQNEAQ (reference sequence).

This clonotype came up a few times. The chain couples TRBV20-1 to TRBJ2-7; D remains unclear. Germline CDR1 DFQATT, CDR2 SNEGSKA (reference sequence). This CDR3 contains 13 residues. The V end lost 7 bases, the J end lost 4 bases, and 17 bases lay between the germline ends. The CDR3 loop is CSVASPLRYEQYF. Here the CDR3 DNA reads TGCAGTGTAGCAAGCCCTCTGAGATACGAGCAGTACTTC.

This clonotype was observed many times. The chain joins TRBV5-1 to TRBJ2-1; tentatively, D is TRBD1 (5 bases). V gave up 0 bases and J gave up 4 bases, with 5 bases separating them. Per the germline V gene, CDR1 is SGHRS and CDR2 is YFSETQ. This CDR3 is built from 13 residues. The CDR3 is CASSLDRYNEQFF. As DNA, the CDR3 is TGCGCCAGCAGCTTGGACAGGTACAATGAGCAGTTCTTC.

The rearrangement links TRBV7-2 to TRBJ1-6, with D possibly TRBD1 on 6 matching bases. There are 15 residues in the CDR3. From germline, CDR1 is SGHTA and CDR2 FQGNSA. V lost 1 base to trimming and J lost 10 bases, with 14 bases between them. The CDR3 bases are TGTGCCAGCAGCTTAGTTTACGGGGGGACATCACCCCTCCACTTT. It specifies CASSLVYGGTSPLHF.

Only a few counts were recorded for this clonotype. The V gene is TRBV5-1, the J gene TRBJ1-1; D not certain. In germline, CDR1 is SGHRS, CDR2 YFSETQ. Between the trimmed V and J ends, which lost 4 bases and 0 bases, there was a span of 13 bases. The CDR3 contains 15 residues. CDR3 sequence reads: CASSARTVMNTEAFF. The CDR3 coding sequence is TGCGCCAGCAGCGCCCGGACGGTCATGAACACTGAAGCTTTCTTT.

In its sample, this clonotype was seen many times. J is TRBJ1-2 and V is TRBV30, with D possibly matching TRBD1 (5 bases). There are 15 residues in the CDR3. The germline gives CDR1 GTSNPN, CDR2 SVGIG (reference sequence). V was trimmed by 4 bases and J by 4 bases, leaving 19 bases between them. The CDR3 reads CAWTPRDLQSYGYTF. CDR3 DNA sequence: TGTGCCTGGACCCCCCGGGACTTACAAAGCTATGGCTACACCTTC. The entire variable domain, with the rest obtained from reference TRBV30 and TRBJ1-2, is as follows: SQTIHQWPATLVQPVGSPLSLECTVEGTSNPNLYWYRQAAGRGLQLLFYSVGIGQISSEVPQNLSASRPQDRQFILSSKKLLLSDSGFYLCAWTPRDLQSYGYTFGSGTRLTVV.